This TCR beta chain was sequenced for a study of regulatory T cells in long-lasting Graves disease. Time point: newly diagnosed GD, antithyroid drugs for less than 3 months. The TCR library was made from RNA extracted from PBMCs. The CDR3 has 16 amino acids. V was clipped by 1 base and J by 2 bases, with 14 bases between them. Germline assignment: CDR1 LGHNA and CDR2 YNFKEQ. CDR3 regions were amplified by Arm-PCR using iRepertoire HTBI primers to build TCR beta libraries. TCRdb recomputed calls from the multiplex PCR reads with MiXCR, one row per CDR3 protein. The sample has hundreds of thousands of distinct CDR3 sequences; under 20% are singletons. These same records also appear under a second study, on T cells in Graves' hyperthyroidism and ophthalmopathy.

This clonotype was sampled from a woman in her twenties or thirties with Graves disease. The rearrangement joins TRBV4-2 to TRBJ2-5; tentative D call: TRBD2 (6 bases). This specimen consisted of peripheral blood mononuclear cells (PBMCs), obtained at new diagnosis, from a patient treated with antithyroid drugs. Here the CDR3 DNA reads TGTGCCAGCAGCCAAGGATCGAGGGAGGTTCAAGAGACCCAGTACTTC. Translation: CASSQGSREVQETQYF.